Listed below are T cell receptor beta chains from one sample, sequenced in a study of blood T cell repertoires in COVID-19. Clones were read by immunoSEQ multiplex PCR, and TCRdb kept only the in-frame ones, dropping some. Among roughly 200,000 clones listed, about 91% were seen once. The specimen sequenced was peripheral blood. The source is a man aged 18 to 30 with active or convalescent COVID-19. CDR3s include the opening cysteine and the closing phenylalanine or tryptophan. A D gene is named only where the DNA matches it firmly. Size is omitted from some rows. Given values are once, few, many or a class for expanded clones.

size	V	J	D	DNA	CDR3
-	TRBV9	TRBJ2-2	TRBD2	TGTGCCAGCAGCGGAGCGGGAGTACACACCGGGGAGCTGTTTTTT	CASSGAGVHTGELFF
-	TRBV7-8	TRBJ2-1	TRBD2	TGTGCCAGCAGCTTAAAGCGGGAGGTGATTGGTGAGCAGTTCTTC	CASSLKREVIGEQFF
few	TRBV25-1	TRBJ2-1	TRBD2	TGTGCCTCTACCCCAGGCGGCGGGAGGAGGGATGAGCAGTTCTTC	CASTPGGGRRDEQFF
few	TRBV10-3	TRBJ2-7	-	TGTGCCATCAGTGGCCCCCGGGGGTCGGAGCCTACCTACGAGCAGTACTTC	CAISGPRGSEPTYEQYF
-	TRBV6-6	TRBJ2-7	TRBD2	TGTGCCAGCAGTCAACCGGGACTAGCGGGAGGGCCGGGGGAGCAGTACTTC	CASSQPGLAGGPGEQYF
-	TRBV5-1	TRBJ2-3	TRBD2	TGCGCCAGCAGCAGTGGGACTAGCGGGAGCGGGGATACGCAGTATTTT	CASSSGTSGSGDTQYF
-	TRBV6-2/TRBV6-3	TRBJ2-1	-	TGTGCCAGCAGTTATGGGGGCGGCCGCAATGAGCAGTTCTTC	CASSYGGGRNEQFF
once	TRBV12-3/TRBV12-4	TRBJ1-1	TRBD1	TGTGCCAGCAGCACAGGGGTGAACACTGAAGCTTTCTTT	CASSTGVNTEAFF
-	TRBV5-6	TRBJ2-2	TRBD2	TGTGCCAGCAAAACATTACTAGCGGGAAGGAACACCGGGGAGCTGTTTTTT	CASKTLLAGRNTGELFF
-	TRBV6-1	TRBJ1-1	TRBD1	TGTGCCAGCAGTGAACACCGGGACAGGGGGCTCAGGAACACTGAAGCTTTCTTT	CASSEHRDRGLRNTEAFF
-	TRBV12-3/TRBV12-4	TRBJ2-7	-	TGTGCCAGCAGTTCAGGGTCCTACGAGCAGTACTTC	CASSSGSYEQYF
-	TRBV20-1	TRBJ1-2	-	TGCAGTGCCACGGACTCGTATGGCTACACCTTC	CSATDSYGYTF
-	TRBV11-2	TRBJ1-6	-	TGTGCCAGCAGCTTAGTTCTGCGGGGTTCACCCCTCCACTTT	CASSLVLRGSPLHF
-	TRBV18	TRBJ1-5	-	TGTGCCAGCTCACCACCGGGGCAGAGGCATCAGCCCCAGCATTTT	CASSPPGQRHQPQHF
-	TRBV5-1	TRBJ1-6	TRBD1	TGCGCCAGCAGCTTAACAGGGGGGCCTTCACCCCTCCACTTT	CASSLTGGPSPLHF
-	TRBV15	TRBJ1-4	-	TGTGCCACCAGCAGAGGGCCAGGGCGGGACGAAAAACTGTTTTTT	CATSRGPGRDEKLFF
few	TRBV10-2	TRBJ1-2	TRBD1	TGCGCCAGCAGTGAGTCGAGGACAGGCTATGGCTACACCTTC	CASSESRTGYGYTF
-	TRBV5-1	TRBJ2-1	-	TGCGCCAGCAGTGGGTGGGAGGCTGGCAGTGTTGAGCAGTTCTTC	CASSGWEAGSVEQFF
-	TRBV30	TRBJ1-6	-	TGTGCCTGGACTACGGGTAGCTCCTATAATTCACCCCTCCACTTT	CAWTTGSSYNSPLHF
-	TRBV9	TRBJ2-3	-	TGTGCCAGCAGCGTAGTGGCTAGCACAGATACGCAGTATTTT	CASSVVASTDTQYF
-	TRBV30	TRBJ2-7	TRBD1	TGTGCCTGTAAGAGACAGGGATACGAGCAGTACTTC	CACKRQGYEQYF
-	TRBV10-3	TRBJ1-2	TRBD1	TGTGCCATCAGCACCCCGGGACAGGGGACGAAAACTAACTATGGCTACACCTTC	CAISTPGQGTKTNYGYTF
-	TRBV18	TRBJ1-1	-	TGTGCCAGCTCTCCCGACGGGGAGAACACTGAAGCTTTCTTT	CASSPDGENTEAFF
-	TRBV19	TRBJ2-7	-	TGTGCCAGTAGTATAGGACTCTCCTACGAGCAGTACTTC	CASSIGLSYEQYF
-	TRBV9	TRBJ2-5	TRBD1	TGTGCCAGCAGCGACCGGGACAGGGGCGCCCACCAAGAGACCCAGTACTTC	CASSDRDRGAHQETQYF
-	TRBV5-1	TRBJ2-7	TRBD2	TGCGCCAGCAGCTTGCAACCTAGCGGTACCTACGAGCAGTACTTC	CASSLQPSGTYEQYF
-	TRBV19	TRBJ1-1	-	TGTGCCAGTAGTACTGGGCCTGAAGCTTTCTTT	CASSTGPEAFF
once	TRBV12-5	TRBJ2-5	TRBD2	TGTGCTAGTGGTCCCTCCGGGAGGGAGACCCAGTACTTC	CASGPSGRETQYF
-	TRBV27	TRBJ2-7	TRBD1	TGTGCCAGCAGTACCTCCCGGGACAGGGAAAACTACGAGCAGTACTTC	CASSTSRDRENYEQYF
-	TRBV6-2/TRBV6-3	TRBJ2-7	-	TGTGCCAGCAGTTACATTAGCCCGGGGTTCCCCTACGAGCAGTACTTC	CASSYISPGFPYEQYF
-	TRBV27	TRBJ2-3	TRBD2	TGTGCCAGCACTATGGGGACTAGCGGATTCACAGATACGCAGTATTTT	CASTMGTSGFTDTQYF
-	TRBV30	TRBJ2-3	TRBD2	TGTGCCTGGAGTGGGTCGGCGGGAGTTACAGATACGCAGTATTTT	CAWSGSAGVTDTQYF
few	TRBV18	TRBJ1-4	TRBD1	TGTGCCAGCTCACCACCGCCGGGACAGGGTAATGAAAAACTGTTTTTT	CASSPPPGQGNEKLFF
-	TRBV12-3/TRBV12-4	TRBJ2-2	-	TGTGCCAGCAGTTTCCGGACAGGGGAGCTGTTTTTT	CASSFRTGELFF
-	TRBV19	TRBJ2-2	TRBD1	TGTGCCAGTAGGTTAGGGGGCTCGAACACCGGGGAGCTGTTTTTT	CASRLGGSNTGELFF
-	TRBV11-3	TRBJ2-7	-	TGTGCCAGCAGCCTCTCGGCAGGAGGCTACGAGCAGTACTTC	CASSLSAGGYEQYF
-	TRBV14	TRBJ2-5	-	TGTGCCAGCAGCCAAGATCTAAAGACCCAGTACTTC	CASSQDLKTQYF
-	TRBV6-1	TRBJ1-4	-	TGTGCCAGCAGTGACACAGTGGGCAATGAAAAACTGTTTTTT	CASSDTVGNEKLFF
-	TRBV4-1	TRBJ1-4	TRBD1	TGCGCCAGCAGCCAGTCCGGGACAGGCCGAGAAAAACTGTTTTTT	CASSQSGTGREKLFF
-	TRBV4-1	TRBJ2-7	-	TGCGCCAGCAGCCATCCGGCGGGGGAGCAGTACTTC	CASSHPAGEQYF
-	TRBV5-1	TRBJ2-7	TRBD1	TGCGCCAGCAGCGGGCAGGGGGCCCACTACGAGCAGTACTTC	CASSGQGAHYEQYF
once	TRBV5-6	TRBJ2-4	-	TGTGCCAGCAGCTCGAGGCGAGGGGCCAAAAACATTCAGTACTTC	CASSSRRGAKNIQYF
once	TRBV9	TRBJ2-1	TRBD2	TGTGCCAGCAGCTTCTCTGGACTAGCGGGAGGGTCGAGCTCCTACAATGAGCAGTTCTTC	CASSFSGLAGGSSSYNEQFF
-	TRBV5-1	TRBJ1-4	TRBD1	TGCGCCAGCAGCCAGGGGGCAACTAATGAAAAACTGTTTTTT	CASSQGATNEKLFF
-	TRBV7-5	TRBJ1-5	-	TGTGTCAGAAGCTTAGGGCGCCCAGGGAGCAATCAGCCCCAGCATTTT	CVRSLGRPGSNQPQHF
-	TRBV5-1	TRBJ1-1	-	TGCGCCAGCAGCCCCTCCAGTCGAATGAACACTGAAGCTTTCTTT	CASSPSSRMNTEAFF
-	TRBV19	TRBJ1-1	TRBD1	TGTGCCAGTAACCCCCGGACAGGGGCCCCGGGCACTGAAGCTTTCTTT	CASNPRTGAPGTEAFF
-	TRBV27	TRBJ1-2	TRBD1	TGTGCCAGCAGTTTATCAGGGGGCAGCGGCTACACCTTC	CASSLSGGSGYTF
-	TRBV5-4	TRBJ2-1	-	TGTGCCAGCAGCTTGGGGCAGTCCGACTCCTACAATGAGCAGTTCTTC	CASSLGQSDSYNEQFF
-	TRBV11-2	TRBJ2-7	TRBD1	TGTGCCAGCAGCTTAGGCCGGGACAGGACCTTCTACGAGCAGTACTTC	CASSLGRDRTFYEQYF
-	TRBV6-5	TRBJ2-7	TRBD1	TGTGCCAGCGTGGAAGGGCGGACAGGGGGTGTCGAGCAGTACTTC	CASVEGRTGGVEQYF
-	TRBV5-1	TRBJ2-1	TRBD2	TGCGCCAGCAGCTTGGCGACGGGGAGCGGGAGGGGGAGTTACAATGAGCAGTTCTTC	CASSLATGSGRGSYNEQFF